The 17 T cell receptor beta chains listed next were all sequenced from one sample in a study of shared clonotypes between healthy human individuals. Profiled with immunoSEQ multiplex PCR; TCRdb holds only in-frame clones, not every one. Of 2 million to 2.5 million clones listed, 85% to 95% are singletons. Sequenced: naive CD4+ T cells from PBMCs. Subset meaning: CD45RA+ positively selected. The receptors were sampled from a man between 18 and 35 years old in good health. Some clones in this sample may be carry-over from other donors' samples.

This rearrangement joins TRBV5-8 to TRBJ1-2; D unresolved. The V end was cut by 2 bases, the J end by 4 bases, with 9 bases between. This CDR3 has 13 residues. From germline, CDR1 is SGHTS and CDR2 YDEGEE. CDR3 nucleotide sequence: TGTGCCAGCAGCTTTTACCAGCCCTATGGCTACACCTTC. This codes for CASSFYQPYGYTF.

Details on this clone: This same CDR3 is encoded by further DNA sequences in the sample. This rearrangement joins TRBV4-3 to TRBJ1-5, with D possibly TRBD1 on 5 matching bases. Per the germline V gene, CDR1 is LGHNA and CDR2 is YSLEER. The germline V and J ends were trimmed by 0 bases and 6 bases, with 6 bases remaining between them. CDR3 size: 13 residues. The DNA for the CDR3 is TGCGCCAGCAGCCAAGATAGGGGTCAGCCCCAGCATTTT. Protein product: CASSQDRGQPQHF.

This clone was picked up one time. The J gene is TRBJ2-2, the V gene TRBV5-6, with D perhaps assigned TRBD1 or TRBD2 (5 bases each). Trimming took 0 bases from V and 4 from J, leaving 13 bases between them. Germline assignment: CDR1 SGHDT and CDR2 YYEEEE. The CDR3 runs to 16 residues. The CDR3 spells CASSLGGPVLTGELFF. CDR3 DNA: TGTGCCAGCAGCTTGGGGGGACCCGTCCTCACCGGGGAGCTGTTTTTT.

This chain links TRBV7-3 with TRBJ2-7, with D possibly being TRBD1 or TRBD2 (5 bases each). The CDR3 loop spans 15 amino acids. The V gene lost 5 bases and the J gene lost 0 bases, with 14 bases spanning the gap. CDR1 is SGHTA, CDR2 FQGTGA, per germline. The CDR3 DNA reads TGTGCCAGCAGCCCCCGTGGTGGGGGCTCCTACGAGCAGTACTTC. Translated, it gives CASSPRGGGSYEQYF.

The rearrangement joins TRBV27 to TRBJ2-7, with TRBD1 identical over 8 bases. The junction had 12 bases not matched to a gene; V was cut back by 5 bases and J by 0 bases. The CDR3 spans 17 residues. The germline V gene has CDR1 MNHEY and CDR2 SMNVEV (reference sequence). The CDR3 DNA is TGTGCCAGCAGTCCAGTCCCCGGGACAGGTAGCTCCTACGAGCAGTACTTC. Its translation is CASSPVPGTGSSYEQYF.

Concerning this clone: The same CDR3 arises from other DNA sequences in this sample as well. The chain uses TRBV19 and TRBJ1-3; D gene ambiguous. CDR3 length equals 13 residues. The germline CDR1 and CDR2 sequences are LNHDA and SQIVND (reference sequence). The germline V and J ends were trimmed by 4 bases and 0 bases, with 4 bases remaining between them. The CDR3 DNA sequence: TGTGCCAGTAGTAGGGCCTCTGGAAACACCATATATTTT. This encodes CASSRASGNTIYF.

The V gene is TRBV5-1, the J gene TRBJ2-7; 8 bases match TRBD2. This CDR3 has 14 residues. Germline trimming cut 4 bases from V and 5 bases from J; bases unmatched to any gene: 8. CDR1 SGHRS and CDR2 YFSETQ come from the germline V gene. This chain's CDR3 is CASSRAGELDEQYF. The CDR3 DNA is TGCGCCAGCAGCCGAGCGGGAGAGCTTGACGAGCAGTACTTC.

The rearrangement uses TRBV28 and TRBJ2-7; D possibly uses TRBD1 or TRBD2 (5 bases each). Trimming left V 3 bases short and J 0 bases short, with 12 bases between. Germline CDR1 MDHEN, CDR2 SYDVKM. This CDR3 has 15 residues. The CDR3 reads CASSFNPGPSYEQYF. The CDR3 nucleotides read TGTGCCAGCAGTTTCAACCCGGGGCCCTCCTACGAGCAGTACTTC. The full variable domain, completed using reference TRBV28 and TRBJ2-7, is DVKVTQSSRYLVKRTGEKVFLECVQDMDHENMFWYRQDPGLGLRLIYFSYDVKMKEKGDIPEGYSVSREKKERFSLILESASTNQTSMYLCASSFNPGPSYEQYFGPGTRLTVT.

The DNA for the CDR3 is TGTGCCACCCGGAGGGAGGGTGGATGGGGGGCTAACTATGGCTACACCTTC. Residues: CATRREGGWGANYGYTF. The gene calls are TRBV28 and TRBJ1-2, with D maybe TRBD1 (5 bases). This CDR3 is built from 17 residues. The V gene's germline CDR1 is MDHEN and CDR2 SYDVKM. V was trimmed by 10 bases and J by 0 bases, leaving 24 bases between them.

The DNA of the CDR3 is TGTGCCAGCAGCCCTGGGTCCCTCGGCGAGCAGTACTTC. Its translation is CASSPGSLGEQYF. The chain recombines TRBV4-2 with TRBJ2-7, with D unresolved. Germline CDR1 and CDR2: LGHNA and YNFKEQ. CDR3 length: 13 residues. The V and J ends lost 4 bases and 6 bases respectively, with 13 bases between them.

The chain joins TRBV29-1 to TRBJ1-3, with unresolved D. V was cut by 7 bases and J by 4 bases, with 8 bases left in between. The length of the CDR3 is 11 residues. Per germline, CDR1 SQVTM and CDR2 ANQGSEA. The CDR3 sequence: CSAYLGNTIYF. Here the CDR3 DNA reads TGCAGCGCGTACCTAGGAAACACCATATATTTT. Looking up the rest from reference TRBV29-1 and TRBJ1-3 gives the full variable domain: SAVISQKPSRDICQRGTSLTIQCQVDSQVTMMFWYRQQPGQSLTLIATANQGSEATYESGFVIDKFPISRPNLTFSTLTVSNMSPEDSSIYLCSAYLGNTIYFGEGSWLTVV.

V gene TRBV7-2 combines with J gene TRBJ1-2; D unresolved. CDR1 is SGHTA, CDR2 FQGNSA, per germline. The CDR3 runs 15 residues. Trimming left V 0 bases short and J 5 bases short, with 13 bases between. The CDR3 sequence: CASSLAAWGGYGYTF. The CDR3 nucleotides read TGTGCCAGCAGCTTAGCGGCTTGGGGAGGGTATGGCTACACCTTC. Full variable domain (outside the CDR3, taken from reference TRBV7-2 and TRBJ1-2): GAGVSQSPSNKVTEKGKDVELRCDPISGHTALYWYRQSLGQGLEFLIYFQGNSAPDKSGLPSDRFSAERTGGSVSTLTIQRTQQEDSAVYLCASSLAAWGGYGYTFGSGTRLTVV.

The CDR3 loop reads CASSLSGVQETQYF. The CDR3 bases are TGCGCCAGCAGCTTGTCAGGAGTCCAAGAGACCCAGTACTTC. J is TRBJ2-5 and V is TRBV5-1; D gene ambiguous. The CDR3 extends over 14 amino acids. The germline CDR1 and CDR2 sequences are SGHRS and YFSETQ. Trimming cost V 1 base and J 1 base, with 8 bases left between them.

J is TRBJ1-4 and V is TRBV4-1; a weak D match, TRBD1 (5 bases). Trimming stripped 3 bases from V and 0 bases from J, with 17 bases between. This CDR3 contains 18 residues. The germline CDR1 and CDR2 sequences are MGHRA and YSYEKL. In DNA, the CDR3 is TGCGCCAGCAGCCAGGGTGGCCGGGGGACTGCAACTAATGAAAAACTGTTTTTT. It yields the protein CASSQGGRGTATNEKLFF.

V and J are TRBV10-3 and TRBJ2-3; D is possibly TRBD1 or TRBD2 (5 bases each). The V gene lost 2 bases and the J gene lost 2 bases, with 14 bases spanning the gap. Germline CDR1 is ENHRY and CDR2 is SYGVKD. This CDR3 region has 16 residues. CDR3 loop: CAISEEGLANTDTQYF. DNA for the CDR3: TGTGCCATCAGTGAGGAGGGGCTAGCAAACACAGATACGCAGTATTTT.

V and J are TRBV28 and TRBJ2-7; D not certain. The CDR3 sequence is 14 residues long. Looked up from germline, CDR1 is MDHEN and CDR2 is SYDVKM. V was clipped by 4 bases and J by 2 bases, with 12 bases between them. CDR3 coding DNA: TGTGCCAGCAGTTGGGTAATGCTCCCCTACGAGCAGTACTTC. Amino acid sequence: CASSWVMLPYEQYF.

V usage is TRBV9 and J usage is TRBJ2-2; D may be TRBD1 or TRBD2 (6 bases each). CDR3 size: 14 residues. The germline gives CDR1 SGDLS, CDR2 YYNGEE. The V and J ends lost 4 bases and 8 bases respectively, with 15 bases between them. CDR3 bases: TGTGCCAGCAGCCAGGGGAGCGGGCCAGGGGAGCTGTTTTTT. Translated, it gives CASSQGSGPGELFF. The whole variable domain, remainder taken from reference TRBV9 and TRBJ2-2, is DSGVTQTPKHLITATGQRVTLRCSPRSGDLSVYWYQQSLDQGLQFLIQYYNGEERAKGNILERFSAQQFPDLHSELNLSSLELGDSALYFCASSQGSGPGELFFGEGSRLTVL.